This is a list of T cell receptor beta chains from one sample in a study of cytomegalovirus exposure and HLA in healthy donors. Generated by immunoSEQ multiplex PCR, the TCRdb table keeps only in-frame clones and is missing some. Of roughly 200,000 clones detected, roughly 10% appear once; the ten largest clones hold over 1%. Sequencing was carried out using PBMCs. These TCRs come from a woman under 40 in good health and CMV-seropositive. The CDR3 runs from the conserved cysteine through the conserved F or W. Each record gives: clone size, J gene, V gene, D gene, CDR3 protein, CDR3 DNA. The D gene is left open where the match is weak. The size entry is marked missing in some rows and otherwise reads once, few, many or a size class.

few TRBJ2-2 TRBV5-1 . CASSEGVWAGELFF TGCGCCAGCAGCGAAGGGGTCTGGGCCGGGGAGCTGTTTTTT
. TRBJ2-7 TRBV6-6 . CASSGTDGGYEQYF TGTGCCAGCAGTGGAACGGACGGAGGCTACGAGCAGTACTTC
few TRBJ2-1 TRBV10-3 TRBD2 CAISETDQGLAGGVQFF TGTGCCATCAGTGAGACAGATCAGGGACTAGCGGGAGGTGTGCAGTTCTTC
few TRBJ2-3 TRBV15 . CATSRDRGRGDTQYF TGTGCCACCAGCAGAGATCGAGGGAGGGGGGATACGCAGTATTTT
few TRBJ2-4 TRBV7-2 . CASSIGLAQNIQYF TGTGCCAGCAGCATCGGCCTAGCCCAAAACATTCAGTACTTC
. TRBJ1-5 TRBV6-5 . CASSPRQNDQPQHF TGTGCCAGCAGCCCCCGACAGAACGATCAGCCCCAGCATTTT
. TRBJ1-2 TRBV9 . CASSYSGQTNYGYTF TGTGCCAGCAGCTACTCCGGACAGACAAACTATGGCTACACCTTC
. TRBJ2-4 TRBV5-6 TRBD1 CASSSPRDRGLAKNIQYF TGTGCCAGCAGCTCGCCGCGGGACAGGGGACTAGCCAAAAACATTCAGTACTTC
. TRBJ1-2 TRBV5-6 . CASSLKLVRLNYGYTF TGTGCCAGCAGCTTGAAGCTCGTCAGGCTTAACTATGGCTACACCTTC
. TRBJ1-4 TRBV6-5 . CASSSQGRANEKLFF TGTGCCAGCAGTTCCCAGGGGAGGGCTAATGAAAAACTGTTTTTT
few TRBJ2-7 TRBV14 TRBD1 CASNDRGRTYEQYF TGTGCCAGCAACGACAGGGGGCGGACCTACGAGCAGTACTTC
few TRBJ1-1 TRBV23-1 . CASICGLNTEAFF TGCGCCAGCATCTGCGGCCTTAACACTGAAGCTTTCTTT
. TRBJ1-1 TRBV6-5 . CASSYGDSTNTEAFF TGTGCCAGCAGTTACGGTGACAGCACCAACACTGAAGCTTTCTTT
few TRBJ1-5 TRBV2 . CASSAESGEQPQHF TGTGCCAGCAGCGCCGAGTCAGGGGAACAGCCCCAGCATTTT
few TRBJ2-5 TRBV9 TRBD2 CASSGLAGGQETQYF TGTGCCAGCAGCGGACTAGCGGGAGGGCAAGAGACCCAGTACTTC
. TRBJ1-1 TRBV29-1 . CSVSPGHLNTEAFF TGCAGCGTTTCCCCGGGACACCTGAACACTGAAGCTTTCTTT
few TRBJ1-3 TRBV5-6 . CASGGGSGNTIYF TGTGCCAGTGGGGGGGGCTCTGGAAACACCATATATTTT
few TRBJ1-1 TRBV10-2 . CASRTDRRNTEAFF TGCGCCAGCAGGACCGACAGGAGGAACACTGAAGCTTTCTTT
few TRBJ1-2 TRBV7-9 . CASSFRDYGYTF TGTGCCAGCAGCTTCAGGGATTATGGCTACACCTTC
few TRBJ2-5 TRBV25-1 . CASSLTVGETQYF TGTGCCAGCAGTCTGACAGTGGGGGAGACCCAGTACTTC
. TRBJ1-2 TRBV4-2 TRBD1 CASSQDWGTAICGYTF TGTGCCAGCAGCCAAGATTGGGGGACAGCCATCTGTGGCTACACCTTC
few TRBJ2-7 TRBV6-1 TRBD2 CASRTSGSTYEQYF TGTGCCAGCAGGACTAGCGGGAGCACCTACGAGCAGTACTTC
few TRBJ1-4 TRBV6-1 TRBD1 CASSGRQGRGEKLFF TGTGCCAGCAGTGGTCGACAGGGTCGAGGGGAAAAACTGTTTTTT
few TRBJ1-1 TRBV11-3 . CASSTLSSTEAFF TGTGCCAGCAGCACACTATCGAGCACTGAAGCTTTCTTT
. TRBJ2-7 TRBV7-6 TRBD1 CATGTGGSEQYF TGTGCCACCGGGACAGGGGGCTCCGAGCAGTACTTC
. TRBJ1-1 TRBV4-1 TRBD1 CASSPDGTANTEAFF TGCGCCAGCAGCCCAGATGGGACAGCCAACACTGAAGCTTTCTTT
few TRBJ1-1 TRBV10-3 . CASAQGNTEAFF TGTGCCAGCGCTCAGGGGAACACTGAAGCTTTCTTT
few TRBJ2-7 TRBV19 TRBD2 CASSIEAREGHEQYF TGTGCCAGTAGTATAGAGGCGCGGGAGGGCCACGAGCAGTACTTC
. TRBJ2-5 TRBV7-2 . CASSPSRAQETQYF TGTGCCAGCAGCCCATCACGAGCCCAAGAGACCCAGTACTTC
. TRBJ2-3 TRBV19 TRBD2 CASRLAEDTDTQYF TGTGCCAGTCGCCTAGCGGAGGACACAGATACGCAGTATTTT
few TRBJ2-7 TRBV30 TRBD2 CAWAGLAGGEQYF TGTGCCTGGGCGGGACTAGCGGGAGGCGAGCAGTACTTC
. TRBJ2-1 TRBV10-1 . CASSESSNREWVDEQFF TGCGCCAGCAGTGAGTCGTCGAACAGGGAGTGGGTCGATGAGCAGTTCTTC
. TRBJ2-1 TRBV4-1 TRBD2 CASSQGMGLAYSDEQFF TGCGCCAGCAGCCAAGGAATGGGACTAGCGTACTCGGATGAGCAGTTCTTC
few TRBJ2-7 TRBV19 TRBD2 CASRRETSGSFHEQYF TGTGCCAGTAGGAGGGAAACTAGCGGGAGCTTCCACGAGCAGTACTTC
. TRBJ2-1 TRBV30 . CAWSVEGKRKFF TGTGCCTGGAGTGTAGAGGGAAAGAGAAAGTTCTTC
. TRBJ1-3 TRBV20-1 . CSARTGNTIYF TGCAGTGCTAGGACAGGAAACACCATATATTTT
. TRBJ2-5 TRBV14 . CASSQDGGGTQYF TGTGCCAGCAGCCAAGATGGGGGAGGGACCCAGTACTTC
. TRBJ1-4 TRBV30 . CAWSLPGPGGEKLFF TGTGCCTGGAGTCTTCCCGGCCCGGGAGGTGAAAAACTGTTTTTT
. TRBJ2-1 TRBV29-1 TRBD2 CSAILAGVSNEQFF TGCAGCGCTATCCTAGCGGGAGTCAGTAATGAGCAGTTCTTC
. TRBJ2-6 TRBV30 TRBD2 CACQGGRPGGANVLTF TGTGCCTGCCAGGGAGGGAGGCCGGGGGGGGCCAACGTCCTGACTTTC
. TRBJ1-1 TRBV2 . CASTREVTGGTEAFF TGTGCCAGCACCCGAGAGGTTACGGGAGGGACTGAAGCTTTCTTT
few TRBJ2-7 TRBV6-1 . CASSEQNYEQYF TGTGCCAGCAGTGAACAAAACTACGAGCAGTACTTC
. TRBJ2-7 TRBV5-1 TRBD1 CASSLEAGGHEQYF TGCGCCAGCAGCTTGGAAGCAGGGGGCCACGAGCAGTACTTC
. TRBJ1-3 TRBV5-1 . CASSGSGRNTIYF TGCGCCAGCTCAGGTAGTGGCAGAAACACCATATATTTT
many TRBJ1-5 TRBV12-2 . CASRLASLRGQPQHF TGTGCAAGTCGCTTAGCGTCGCTCAGGGGTCAGCCCCAGCATTTT
few TRBJ1-1 TRBV5-1 TRBD1 CASVPGGGNTEAFF TGCGCCAGCGTCCCAGGGGGCGGGAACACTGAAGCTTTCTTT
few TRBJ1-1 TRBV6-5 . CASSYSIGQGREAFF TGTGCCAGCAGTTACTCGATCGGACAAGGGAGGGAAGCTTTCTTT
. TRBJ2-3 TRBV27 . CASSPPPRVRDTQYF TGTGCCAGCAGTCCCCCCCCGAGGGTGAGAGATACGCAGTATTTT
. TRBJ2-2 TRBV5-1 . CASSSDRWGTGELFF TGCGCCAGCAGCTCGGACAGATGGGGGACCGGGGAGCTGTTTTTT
few TRBJ2-1 TRBV5-1 . CASSFSERSYNEQFF TGCGCCAGCAGCTTTAGCGAACGATCCTACAATGAGCAGTTCTTC
few TRBJ2-1 TRBV14 TRBD2 CASSPLGEGFDEQFF TGTGCCAGCAGCCCTCTCGGGGAGGGGTTCGATGAGCAGTTCTTC
. TRBJ1-4 TRBV6-5 . CASSKGGGKLFF TGTGCCAGCAGTAAAGGGGGGGGAAAACTGTTTTTT
few TRBJ2-3 TRBV2 . CASSVRGTDTQYF TGTGCCAGCAGTGTTCGCGGGACAGATACGCAGTATTTT
. TRBJ2-7 TRBV11-2 . CASSLVQGMYEQYF TGTGCCAGCAGCTTAGTACAGGGCATGTACGAGCAGTACTTC
few TRBJ1-3 TRBV2 TRBD1 CASRTTDRGLDTIYF TGTGCCAGCAGAACAACGGACAGGGGGCTGGACACCATATATTTT